This TCR beta chain was captured in a study of T cell responses to AZD1222 COVID-19 vaccine. Study-wide results and limits: Dominant CD4 TCR responses targeted spike regions 160-218 and 743-854. The study reported that nearly half of spike-specific TCRs target unmutated variant regions. Seropositive at baseline were only a handful of AZD1222 recipients. Donors in the cohort were predominantly white British and more often female, and clonal diversity was possibly underestimated.

CDR3 length: 16 amino acids. CDR1 is SEHNR, CDR2 FQNEAQ, per germline (reference sequence). Trimming took 5 bases from V and 4 from J; bases not matched to a gene: 10. Remarks on this clone: Its antigen is currently unknown.

Sequenced by immunoSEQ multiplex PCR; TCRdb stores in-frame clones only, minus some. The table includes 95,000 to 100,000 clones, roughly 84% detected once. This TCR was sampled from an adult who received the AZD1222 COVID-19 vaccine. The sequenced sample was peripheral blood, obtained 28 days after the second AZD1222 dose. The V and J genes are TRBV7-9 and TRBJ1-4, with 7 bases that match TRBD1. The DNA of the CDR3 is TGTGCCAGCAGCCACGGGCAGGGGGGTATTAATGAAAAACTGTTTTTT. Residues: CASSHGQGGINEKLFF.